This T cell receptor (beta chain) was retrieved from a study of T-cell memory formation after mild COVID-19. As for the study in general: Largely donor-specific TCR clusters were found.

The V end was cut by 3 bases, the J end by 7 bases, with 15 bases between. This CDR3 is 14 amino acids long. Study-wide findings and caveats: CD4+ bias marked clones expanding day 15 to 37, unlike balanced contracting clones. The authors did not confirm SARS-CoV-2 specificity of second-wave clones peaking day 37. CD4+ contracting clones were found mainly in CM and EM, and CD8+ ones in EMRA.

TCRdb re-called the 5' RACE reads through MiXCR, storing one row per CDR3 protein. The repertoire has 110,000 to 150,000 distinct CDR3 sequences, approximately 26% of them found once; the top ten carry roughly 24%. This clonotype was observed a handful of times. The target antigen is unknown. The source material was PBMCs or a T cell subset sorted from them (not recorded which). This sequence was found in an adult woman who had mild COVID-19 (a few samples of this study predate the infection). Cell type and time point are not known. The V call is TRBV12-3 or TRBV12-4, the J call TRBJ1-2; maybe TRBD1 (5 bases). CDR3 coding DNA: TGTGCCAGCAGTTTCACCGGGGGACTGGGTGGCTACACCTTC. This translates into CASSFTGGLGGYTF.